This T cell receptor beta chain was sequenced in a study of cytomegalovirus exposure and HLA in healthy donors. This CDR3 has 18 amino acids. Germline V gives CDR1 SGHVS, CDR2 FNYEAQ. Trimming removed 5 bases at V and 4 bases at J, with 27 bases between. Generated by immunoSEQ multiplex PCR, the TCRdb table keeps only in-frame clones and is missing some. In the table there are more than 95,000 clones, about 88% of which are singletons. The donors were part of the validation cohort of 100 to 150 subjects. That cohort was separate from the first cohort, which comprised some 670 subjects. The genes are TRBV7-6 and TRBJ2-7; TRBD1 is a possible D gene (6 bases). The TCR originated in a woman in her late teens or twenties in good health and CMV-seronegative. The sample consisted of PBMCs. CDR3 bases: TGTGCCAGCAGCCCGGGAATCGGACAGACCTCTGGATTATACGAGCAGTACTTC. It specifies CASSPGIGQTSGLYEQYF.